The entry below gives a single TCR beta chain sequence along with its context. Its specificity is unknown. This entry comes from a study of cytomegalovirus exposure and HLA in healthy donors. Looking at the study overall: Earlier, almost 120 million unique TCR beta sequences were recovered from around 190 million T cells by an analysis. Study results and caveats: According to a later analysis, most TCR beta chains associated with CMV appeared HLA-restricted. Most of the TCR beta V segments (in an earlier analysis) were productive either about 90% or about 30% of the time.

This CDR3 has 18 amino acids. V was cut by 1 base and J by 0 bases, with 16 bases left in between. CDR1 and CDR2 (germline): SGDLS, YYNGEE. 60 Vbeta and 13 Jbeta primers were used in PCR. The method was immunoSEQ multiplex PCR; TCRdb's version includes in-frame clones alone and lacks a portion of them. The sample has roughly 110,000 clones; more than 60% are singletons. The sequence was collected from a man in his fifties or sixties in good health and CMV-seronegative. The V and J genes are TRBV9 and TRBJ1-4; D is unresolved. The specimen sequenced was PBMCs. The CDR3 protein is CASSVSGGYLSTNEKLFF. Written as DNA, the CDR3 is TGTGCCAGCAGCGTATCAGGAGGTTATTTGTCAACTAATGAAAAACTGTTTTTT.